What follows are 13 T cell receptor beta chains derived from one specimen sequenced in a study of spatial heterogeneity in lung cancer. TCRdb re-called the 5' RACE reads with MiXCR, one entry per CDR3 protein. The table includes some 120,000 distinct CDR3 sequences, 9% to 15% detected once. Time point here: blood at routine non-recurrence follow-up after resection. Material for sequencing was whole RNA from tumor, nontumor lung or frozen PBMC, left unsorted. This sample comprised PBMCs, obtained at follow-up. The receptors here all came from a male donor with early-stage non-small cell lung cancer.

This clonotype has just a few counts. This sequence joins TRBV27 and TRBJ2-7; TRBD1 aligns across 9 bases. CDR3 length: 16 residues. V shed 4 bases and J 4 bases; nucleotides not matched to a gene: 11. The V gene's germline CDR1 is MNHEY and CDR2 SMNVEV (reference sequence). CDR3 residues: CASSSRWGQGTYEQYF. CDR3 nucleotides: TGTGCCAGCAGTTCGAGATGGGGACAGGGAACATACGAGCAGTACTTC.

In this sample, this clonotype turned up a few times. The J gene is TRBJ2-3, the V gene TRBV10-3, with D tentatively TRBD1 or TRBD2 (5 bases each). CDR3 size: 15 residues. Trimming removed 10 bases at V and 5 bases at J, with 22 bases between. Looked up from germline, CDR1 is ENHRY and CDR2 is SYGVKD. The CDR3 here is CATRDPGRWRDTQYF. CDR3 DNA: TGTGCCACCCGGGACCCCGGGCGCTGGAGAGATACGCAGTATTTT.

There are a few counts of this clonotype. The chain combines TRBV5-5 with TRBJ1-4; D unclear. There are 15 residues in the CDR3. Looked up from germline, CDR1 is SGHKS and CDR2 is YYEKEE (reference sequence). The V end lost 1 base, the J end lost 2 bases, and 9 bases lay between the germline ends. CDR3 region: CASSLRTGTNEKLFF. CDR3 in DNA: TGTGCCAGCAGCTTGAGGACGGGTACTAATGAAAAACTGTTTTTT.

J is TRBJ2-7 and V is TRBV3-1; tentative D call: TRBD1 (5 bases). The germline V gene encodes CDR1 LGHDT and CDR2 YNNKEL (reference sequence). V gave up 4 bases and J gave up 3 bases, with 22 bases separating them. The CDR3 has 17 amino acids. CDR3 in amino acids: CASSLSSRQFVNYEQYF. Written as DNA, the CDR3 is TGTGCCAGCAGCCTTTCTAGTCGACAGTTTGTAAACTACGAGCAGTACTTC.

This clonotype was found many times. The germline gene is not matched at one end of the junction; a read error may be the cause. The genes are TRBV2 and TRBJ2-7, with 8 bases matching TRBD1. The germline gives CDR1 SNHLY, CDR2 FYNNEI. CDR3 length: 11 residues. CDR3 sequence reads: CASSEGQARCF. The CDR3 bases are TGTGCCAGCAGCGAGGGACAGGCTAGGTGCTTC.

This clonotype was observed at least ten times. The V call is TRBV6-2 or TRBV6-3, the J call TRBJ2-5, with 7 bases lining up with TRBD2. The CDR3 totals 13 residues. V gave up 5 bases and J gave up 2 bases; unmatched junction bases: 2. Germline V gene lookup returns CDR1 MNHEY and CDR2 SVGEGT. The CDR3 bases are TGTGCCAGCAGTAGGGGACTACAAGAGACCCAGTACTTC. It codes for CASSRGLQETQYF.

V and J are TRBV6-2 or TRBV6-3 and TRBJ2-7; D ambiguous. Germline CDR1 MNHEY, CDR2 SVGEGT. Trimming removed 1 base at V and 2 bases at J, with 9 bases between. CDR3 size: 14 residues. CDR3 sequence (DNA): TGTGCCAGCAGTTACTTGGAGTTTACCTACGAGCAGTACTTC. This translates into CASSYLEFTYEQYF.

The chain recombines TRBV13 with TRBJ2-1; D may be TRBD2 (5 bases). Trimming stripped 5 bases from V and 7 bases from J, with 21 bases between. The germline gives CDR1 PRHDT, CDR2 FYEKMQ (reference sequence). The CDR3 is 16 amino acids. CDR3: CASSNHADIRGNEQFF. CDR3 in DNA: TGTGCCAGCAGCAATCACGCCGACATCCGGGGAAATGAGCAGTTCTTC.

This clonotype was detected a few times. The chain recombines TRBV9 with TRBJ2-1; 9 bases align to TRBD2. Germline V gene sequence: CDR1 SGDLS, CDR2 YYNGEE. J lost 7 bases, V lost 4 bases, and 6 bases had no gene match. This CDR3 has 14 amino acids. The CDR3 loop reads CASSPSGGKNEQFF. CDR3 DNA sequence: TGTGCCAGCAGCCCAAGCGGGGGGAAGAATGAGCAGTTCTTC.

This clonotype has just a few counts. This chain uses TRBV20-1 with TRBJ2-1; 10 bases align to TRBD2. V was clipped by 6 bases and J by 6 bases; unmatched bases: 5. The germline CDR1 and CDR2 sequences are DFQATT and SNEGSKA (reference sequence). The CDR3 spans 13 residues. The CDR3 coding sequence is TGCAGTGCCCGGACTAGCGGAATCAATGAGCAGTTCTTC. It yields the protein CSARTSGINEQFF.

Many counts were recorded for this clonotype. The chain employs TRBV7-2 and TRBJ1-5; D is perhaps TRBD1 (6 bases). The CDR3 sequence is 15 residues long. Trimming left V 2 bases short and J 7 bases short, with 15 bases between. Germline CDR1 is SGHTA and CDR2 is FQGNSA. The CDR3 loop reads CASSLSTGPGQPQHF. CDR3 coding DNA: TGTGCCAGCAGCTTAAGTACAGGGCCAGGGCAGCCCCAGCATTTT.

The chain couples TRBV6-2 or TRBV6-3 to TRBJ2-1; tentatively, D is TRBD1 or TRBD2 (6 bases each). CDR1 is MNHEY, CDR2 SVGEGT, per germline. V was trimmed by 7 bases and J by 5 bases, leaving 15 bases between them. The CDR3 consists of 14 residues. CDR3 DNA: TGTGCCAGCACAGATGTGGGGGGCGACAATGAGCAGTTCTTC. Protein: CASTDVGGDNEQFF.

This clonotype was detected a few times. The chain carries TRBV18 and TRBJ2-2; D is ambiguous. Trimming removed 4 bases from V and 1 base from J, with 10 bases in between. Germline V gene data show CDR1 as KGHSH and CDR2 as LQKENI. The CDR3 is 15 residues long. As DNA, the CDR3 is TGTGCCAGCTCACTTACCTTGGGGAACACCGGGGAGCTGTTTTTT. Its protein is CASSLTLGNTGELFF.